This is a list of T cell receptor beta chains from one sample in a study of T cell responses to AZD1222 COVID-19 vaccine. Repertoires were generated with immunoSEQ multiplex PCR, while TCRdb's copy carries only in-frame clones and drops some. The sample lists about 97,000 clones, 70% to 90% occurring once. The source material was peripheral blood, sampled on day 0 of AZD1222 vaccination. The source is an adult in good health. Each CDR3 is given with its conserved first and last residue. The D gene is left open where the match is weak. Size tells how often a clone was seen (once, few, many) or the class of an expanded clone, and some rows leave it out.

V	J	size	D	DNA	CDR3
TRBV11-3	TRBJ1-2	.	.	TGTGCCAGCAGCTTAGCAGGGGCCGGTGGTGGCTACACCTTC	CASSLAGAGGGYTF
TRBV6-5	TRBJ1-2	.	.	TGTGCCAGCAGATCTAGAGAGCTTTGGGGTGGCTACACCTTC	CASRSRELWGGYTF
TRBV5-6	TRBJ2-3	.	TRBD2	TGTGCCAGCAGCGAGCGACTAGCGGTTGTGGATACGCAGTATTTT	CASSERLAVVDTQYF
TRBV7-9	TRBJ2-3	.	.	TGTGCCAGCAGCTCTACATCAGCTAGCACAGATACGCAGTATTTT	CASSSTSASTDTQYF
TRBV5-1	TRBJ2-7	.	TRBD1	TGCGCCAGCAGATCCGACAGGGGGCAACACATTCCCTACGAGCAGTACTTC	CASRSDRGQHIPYEQYF
TRBV6-5	TRBJ1-2	few	TRBD1	TGTGCCAGCAGTTACGACAGGGGGCTGGAGGGCTACACCTTC	CASSYDRGLEGYTF
TRBV18	TRBJ1-4	.	.	TGTGCCAGCTCACCTTACAGGGTTGCAACTAATGAAAAACTGTTTTTT	CASSPYRVATNEKLFF
TRBV6-5	TRBJ1-1	.	TRBD1	TGTGCCAGCACTCACGGGGGGACAGGGCCTGAAGCTTTCTTT	CASTHGGTGPEAFF
TRBV10-1	TRBJ2-3	.	TRBD2	TGCGCCAGCAGTGGACTAGCGGGGGCAACCGAGGGGGGCACAGATACGCAGTATTTT	CASSGLAGATEGGTDTQYF
TRBV20-1	TRBJ1-2	.	.	TGCAGTGCTAGTTCCTACAGGAATGGCTACACCTTC	CSASSYRNGYTF
TRBV4-1	TRBJ1-2	.	TRBD1	TGCGCCAGCAGCCAAGATAACAGGGGGCTAGGGGGCTACACCTTC	CASSQDNRGLGGYTF
TRBV5-1	TRBJ1-5	.	TRBD1	TGCGCCAGCAGCGTGACAGGGAATGGGCAGCCCCAGCATTTT	CASSVTGNGQPQHF
TRBV15	TRBJ1-4	.	.	TGTGCCACCAGCGTGGGGGGGGTGACGGAGTATGAAAAACTGTTTTTT	CATSVGGVTEYEKLFF
TRBV14	TRBJ2-7	.	TRBD1	TGTGCCAGCAGCCCCCTAGGGACAGGGGGGAACGAGCAGTACTTC	CASSPLGTGGNEQYF
TRBV27	TRBJ1-5	.	.	TGTGCCAGCAGTTTAGCCGGGGTTAGCAATCAGCCCCAGCATTTT	CASSLAGVSNQPQHF
TRBV11-2	TRBJ2-3	once	.	TGTGCCAGCACCCTGGGGGCCGGCACAGATACGCAGTATTTT	CASTLGAGTDTQYF
TRBV11-2	TRBJ1-2	once	.	TGTGCCAGCAGCCCAGGAGGCGGGGGAGGGGACTATGGCTACACCTTC	CASSPGGGGGDYGYTF
TRBV7-9	TRBJ2-7	.	.	TGTGCCAGCAGTCCCCGGGACCATTACGAGCAGTACTTC	CASSPRDHYEQYF
TRBV3-1/TRBV3-2	TRBJ2-1	.	TRBD1	TGTGCCAGCAGCCTCCCGGACAGGGGGAATGAGCAGTTCTTC	CASSLPDRGNEQFF
TRBV12-3/TRBV12-4	TRBJ1-2	.	.	TGTGCCAGCAGTTCGGGATTTCTCTATGGCTACACCTTC	CASSSGFLYGYTF
TRBV4-3	TRBJ2-6	once	.	TGCGCCAGCAGCCAGGCCCAACTGAGCTCTGGGGCCAACGTCCTGACTTTC	CASSQAQLSSGANVLTF
TRBV3-1/TRBV3-2	TRBJ2-2	.	.	TGTGCCAGCAGCCAGACTCGGGGGCGAACCGGGGAGCTGTTTTTT	CASSQTRGRTGELFF
TRBV30	TRBJ2-7	once	.	TGTGCCTGGAGTGGACTGCGGGCCTACGAGCAGTACTTC	CAWSGLRAYEQYF
TRBV13	TRBJ2-1	.	TRBD2	TGTGCCAGCAGCGTCCGACTAGCGGGCTTCTACAATGAGCAGTTCTTC	CASSVRLAGFYNEQFF